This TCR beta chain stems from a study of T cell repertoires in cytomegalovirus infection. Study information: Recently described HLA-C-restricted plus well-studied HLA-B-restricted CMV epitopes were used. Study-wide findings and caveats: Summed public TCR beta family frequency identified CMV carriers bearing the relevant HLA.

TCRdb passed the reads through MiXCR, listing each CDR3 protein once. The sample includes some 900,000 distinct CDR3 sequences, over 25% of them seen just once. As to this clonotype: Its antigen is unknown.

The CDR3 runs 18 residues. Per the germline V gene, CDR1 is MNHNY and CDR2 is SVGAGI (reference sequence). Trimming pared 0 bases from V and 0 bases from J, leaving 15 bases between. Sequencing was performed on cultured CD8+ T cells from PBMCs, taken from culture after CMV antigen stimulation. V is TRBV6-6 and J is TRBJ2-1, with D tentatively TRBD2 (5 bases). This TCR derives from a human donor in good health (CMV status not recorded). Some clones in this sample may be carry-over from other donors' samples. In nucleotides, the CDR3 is TGTGCCAGCAGTTACTCCTTAGCGAAAGGGAGCTCCTACAATGAGCAGTTCTTC. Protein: CASSYSLAKGSSYNEQFF.